The 20 T cell receptor beta chains below all came from one sample that was sequenced in a study of cytomegalovirus exposure and HLA in healthy donors. PCR used 60 Vbeta primers and 13 Jbeta primers. TCRdb's table, derived via immunoSEQ multiplex PCR, lists solely in-frame clones and lacks some. The sample lists about 110,000 clones, 65% to 80% occurring once. Sequencing was done on a sample of PBMCs. The receptors here all came from a woman between 45 and 60 years old in good health and CMV-seropositive.

The rearrangement links TRBV14 to TRBJ1-6; possibly TRBD1 for D (6 bases). The CDR3 is 15 residues long. V lost 3 bases and J lost 15, with 21 bases in between. In germline, CDR1 is SGHDN, CDR2 FVKESK. The CDR3 region has the DNA TGTGCCAGCAGCCAGGCCAGGGGCTCCTCCCTCCACCTCCACTTT. Its translation: CASSQARGSSLHLHF.

This clone has a single count. J is TRBJ2-5 and V is TRBV30; 10 bases are a match to TRBD2. The V gene's germline CDR1 is GTSNPN and CDR2 SVGIG (reference sequence). The CDR3 sequence is 14 residues long. Unmatched junction bases numbered 12, after V lost 5 bases and J lost 9 bases. The CDR3 coding sequence is TGTGCCTGGGGGGTGGGACTAGCGCAAGGGCCCCAGTACTTC. Residues: CAWGVGLAQGPQYF. Looking up the rest from reference TRBV30 and TRBJ2-5 gives the full variable domain: SQTIHQWPATLVQPVGSPLSLECTVEGTSNPNLYWYRQAAGRGLQLLFYSVGIGQISSEVPQNLSASRPQDRQFILSSKKLLLSDSGFYLCAWGVGLAQGPQYFGPGTRLLVL.

The chain employs TRBV9 and TRBJ2-7, with D unclear. Germline-derived CDR1 and CDR2 are SGDLS and YYNGEE. V was clipped by 0 bases and J by 3 bases, with 13 bases between them. This CDR3 region has 15 residues. The CDR3 bases are TGTGCCAGCAGCGTAGGCCCTCTGGCAGACTACGAGCAGTACTTC. This gives the protein CASSVGPLADYEQYF.

The chain is built from TRBV6-5 and TRBJ1-3, with D perhaps TRBD1 (5 bases). Trimming left V 11 bases short and J 0 bases short, with 14 bases between. This CDR3 has 14 residues. The germline CDR1 and CDR2 sequences are MNHEY and SVGAGI. The CDR3 nucleotides read TGTGCCGCCGGGGGTAGGGGCTCTGGAAACACCATATATTTT. It yields the protein CAAGGRGSGNTIYF.

The chain combines TRBV5-4 with TRBJ1-6, with TRBD1 matching 7 bases. V was clipped by 4 bases and J by 7 bases; unmatched bases: 8. The CDR3 totals 15 residues. Per the germline V gene, CDR1 is SGHNT and CDR2 is YYREEE (reference sequence). The CDR3 nucleotides are TGTGCCAGCAGCCCTCTTGCAGGGGGAAATTCACCCCTCCACTTT. Translation: CASSPLAGGNSPLHF. Together with reference TRBV5-4 and TRBJ1-6, the CDR3 gives the full variable domain: ETGVTQSPTHLIKTRGQQVTLRCSSQSGHNTVSWYQQALGQGPQFIFQYYREEENGRGNFPPRFSGLQFPNYSSELNVNALELDDSALYLCASSPLAGGNSPLHFGNGTRLTVT.

The V and J genes are TRBV7-2 and TRBJ2-1; 9 bases match TRBD2. With V trimmed by 2 bases and J by 5 bases, 7 bases remained unmatched. This CDR3 contains 16 residues. Germline loops: CDR1 SGHTA, CDR2 FQGNSA. The DNA for the CDR3 is TGTGCCAGCAGCTTAATGGCTAGCGGGGTACACAATGAGCAGTTCTTC. Protein product: CASSLMASGVHNEQFF.

Only a few counts were recorded for this clone. The chain uses TRBV7-9 and TRBJ2-2; TRBD1 aligns across 9 bases. This CDR3 contains 16 residues. Germline values: CDR1 SEHNR, CDR2 FQNEAQ (reference sequence). The junction had 14 bases not matched to a gene; V was cut back by 2 bases and J by 13 bases. CDR3 DNA: TGTGCCAGCAGCTTACCAGACTCGGGACAGGGTTGGTGGCTGTTTTTT. Its protein product is CASSLPDSGQGWWLFF.

V usage is TRBV2 and J usage is TRBJ2-2, with 8 positions matching TRBD2. With V trimmed by 1 base and J by 4 bases, 11 bases remained unmatched. Germline V gene lookup returns CDR1 SNHLY and CDR2 FYNNEI. This CDR3 spans 18 amino acids. The CDR3 sequence: CASSEGVGLGGATGELFF. The CDR3 DNA reads as TGTGCCAGCAGTGAAGGAGTGGGACTAGGTGGTGCCACCGGGGAGCTGTTTTTT. The variable domain in full, with the rest retrieved from reference TRBV2 and TRBJ2-2, is EPEVTQTPSHQVTQMGQEVILRCVPISNHLYFYWYRQILGQKVEFLVSFYNNEISEKSEIFDDQFSVERPDGSNFTLKIRSTKLEDSAMYFCASSEGVGLGGATGELFFGEGSRLTVL.

This chain connects TRBV28 to TRBJ2-1; TRBD2 is a possible D gene (6 bases). Trimming pared 11 bases from V and 8 bases from J, leaving 16 bases between. The CDR3 extends over 12 amino acids. The germline CDR1 and CDR2 sequences are MDHEN and SYDVKM. The CDR3 loop reads CACGEAGYEQFF. CDR3 in DNA: TGTGCCTGCGGCGAGGCGGGGTATGAGCAGTTCTTC.

V usage is TRBV18 and J usage is TRBJ1-5; D is uncertain. This CDR3 is built from 15 residues. The germline V gene has CDR1 KGHSH and CDR2 LQKENI. Between the trimmed V and J ends, which lost 3 bases and 6 bases, there was a span of 15 bases. The CDR3 is CASSPEASGSQPQHF. CDR3 coding DNA: TGTGCCAGCTCACCCGAGGCCTCGGGGAGTCAGCCCCAGCATTTT.

The rearrangement joins TRBV10-3 to TRBJ1-5; D call uncertain. The CDR3 is 15 amino acids. Per the germline V gene, CDR1 is ENHRY and CDR2 is SYGVKD. With 5 bases removed from V and 6 bases from J, the gap between germline ends came to 17 bases. CDR3: CAISNRTSWGQPQHF. The CDR3 DNA is TGTGCCATCAGTAATCGGACTTCCTGGGGTCAGCCCCAGCATTTT.

CDR3 in amino acids: CASSLGGQAGELFF. The CDR3 coding sequence is TGTGCCAGCAGCTTAGGTGGGCAGGCCGGGGAGCTGTTTTTT. The chain uses TRBV11-1 and TRBJ2-2; D is uncertain. The CDR3 covers 14 residues. Trimming removed 1 base at V and 6 bases at J, with 9 bases between. Germline V gene lookup returns CDR1 SGHAT and CDR2 FQDESV (reference sequence).

The chain links TRBV6-6 to TRBJ1-3; D call uncertain. The germline V gene encodes CDR1 MNHNY and CDR2 SVGAGI (reference sequence). Trimming took 6 bases from V and 11 from J, leaving 14 bases between them. This CDR3 spans 12 amino acids. The CDR3 sequence is CASSPLETAIYF. CDR3 coding DNA: TGTGCCAGCAGCCCACTGGAAACAGCCATATATTTT.

As to this clone: The junction differs from germline at one of its ends, possibly a read error. DNA of the CDR3: TGTGCCAGCAGTTTGATCGGGGGGCACACCGGGGAGCTGCTTTTT. As protein: CASSLIGGHTGELLF. This sequence joins TRBV27 and TRBJ2-2; a possible D gene is TRBD2 (7 bases). This CDR3 region has 15 residues. Germline values: CDR1 MNHEY, CDR2 SMNVEV (reference sequence).

The count of this clone is one. The J gene is TRBJ1-1, the V gene TRBV18; D is perhaps TRBD1 (5 bases). The V end was cut by 3 bases, the J end by 0 bases, with 8 bases between. CDR1 and CDR2 (germline): KGHSH, LQKENI. The CDR3 spans 14 residues. The CDR3 spells CASSPGGVNTEAFF. The CDR3 DNA follows: TGTGCCAGCTCACCTGGAGGGGTGAACACTGAAGCTTTCTTT.

This chain joins TRBV5-6 and TRBJ1-2; 9 bases fit TRBD1. The V segment lost 5 bases and the J segment 6 bases; nucleotides outside the gene matches: 11. Germline V gene sequence: CDR1 SGHDT, CDR2 YYEEEE. The CDR3 contains 15 residues. CDR3 nucleotide sequence: TGTGCCAGCAGGTTCACGGGACAGGGTGCGGATGGCTACACCTTC. It is translated as CASRFTGQGADGYTF.

The chain uses TRBV2 and TRBJ2-1; TRBD1 agrees at 9 bases. This CDR3 has 14 residues. J lost 8 bases, V lost 10 bases, and 12 bases had no gene match. The V gene's germline CDR1 is SNHLY and CDR2 FYNNEI. As DNA, the CDR3 is TGTGCCACTAAACAGGGGGCGGGAAATGATGAGCAGTTCTTC. It codes for CATKQGAGNDEQFF.

The V gene is TRBV6-5, the J gene TRBJ1-5; D is ambiguous. Trimming removed 6 bases from V and 0 bases from J, with 12 bases in between. The CDR3 spans 15 residues. Germline CDR1 and CDR2: MNHEY and SVGAGI. The CDR3 sequence: CASRIRVYSNQPQHF. The CDR3 nucleotides read TGTGCCAGCAGGATCCGGGTTTATAGCAATCAGCCCCAGCATTTT.

The chain couples TRBV15 to TRBJ1-2; 7 bases are shared with TRBD1. CDR3 length: 13 residues. The J segment lost 4 bases and the V segment lost 3 bases, leaving 2 bases of the junction unmatched. CDR1 is LNHNV, CDR2 YYDKDF, per germline (reference sequence). The CDR3 DNA is TGTGCCACCAGCAGTACAGGGGCCTATGGCTACACCTTC. This translates into CATSSTGAYGYTF.

As concerns this clone: One junction end does not reproduce the germline sequence, and a read error may be involved. The chain is built from TRBV2 and TRBJ1-4; possibly TRBD1 for D (5 bases). The germline CDR1 and CDR2 sequences are SNHLY and FYNNEI. This CDR3 contains 16 residues. CDR3 region: CASREEPGLLNEKLFF. The CDR3 DNA reads TGTGCCAGCAGAGAAGAGCCGGGACTTTTAAATGAAAAACTGTTTTTT.